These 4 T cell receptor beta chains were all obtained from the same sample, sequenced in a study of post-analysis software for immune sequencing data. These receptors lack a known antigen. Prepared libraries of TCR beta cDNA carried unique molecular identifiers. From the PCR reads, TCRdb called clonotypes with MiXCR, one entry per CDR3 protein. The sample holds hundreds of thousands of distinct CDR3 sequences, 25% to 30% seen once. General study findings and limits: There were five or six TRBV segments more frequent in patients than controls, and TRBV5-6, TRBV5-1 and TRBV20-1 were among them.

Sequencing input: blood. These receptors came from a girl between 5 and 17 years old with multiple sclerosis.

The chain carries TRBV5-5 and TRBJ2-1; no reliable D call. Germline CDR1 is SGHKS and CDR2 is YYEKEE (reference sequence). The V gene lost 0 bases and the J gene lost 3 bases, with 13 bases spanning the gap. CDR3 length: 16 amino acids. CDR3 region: CASSLDTLFGYNEQFF. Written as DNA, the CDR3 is TGTGCCAGCAGCTTGGACACCTTATTCGGCTACAATGAGCAGTTCTTC.

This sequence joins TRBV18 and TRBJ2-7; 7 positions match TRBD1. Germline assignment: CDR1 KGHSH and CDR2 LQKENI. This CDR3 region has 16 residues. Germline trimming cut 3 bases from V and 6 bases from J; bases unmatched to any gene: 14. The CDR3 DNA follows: TGTGCCAGCTCACCTCTCCGGACAGGTCGGGTGGGCGAGCAGTACTTC. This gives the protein CASSPLRTGRVGEQYF.

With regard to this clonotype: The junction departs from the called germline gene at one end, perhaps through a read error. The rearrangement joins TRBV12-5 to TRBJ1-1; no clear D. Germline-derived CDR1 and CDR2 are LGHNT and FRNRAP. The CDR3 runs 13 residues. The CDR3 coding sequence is TGTGCTAGCGGTTCGGGGTTGGGCGCTGAAGCTTTCTTT. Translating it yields CASGSGLGAEAFF.

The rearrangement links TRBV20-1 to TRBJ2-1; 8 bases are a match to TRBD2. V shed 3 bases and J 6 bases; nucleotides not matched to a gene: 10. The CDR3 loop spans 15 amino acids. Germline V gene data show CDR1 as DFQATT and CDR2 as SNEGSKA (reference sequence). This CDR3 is CSASGGAFIINEQFF. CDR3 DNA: TGCAGTGCTAGCGGGGGGGCCTTTATTATCAATGAGCAGTTCTTC.